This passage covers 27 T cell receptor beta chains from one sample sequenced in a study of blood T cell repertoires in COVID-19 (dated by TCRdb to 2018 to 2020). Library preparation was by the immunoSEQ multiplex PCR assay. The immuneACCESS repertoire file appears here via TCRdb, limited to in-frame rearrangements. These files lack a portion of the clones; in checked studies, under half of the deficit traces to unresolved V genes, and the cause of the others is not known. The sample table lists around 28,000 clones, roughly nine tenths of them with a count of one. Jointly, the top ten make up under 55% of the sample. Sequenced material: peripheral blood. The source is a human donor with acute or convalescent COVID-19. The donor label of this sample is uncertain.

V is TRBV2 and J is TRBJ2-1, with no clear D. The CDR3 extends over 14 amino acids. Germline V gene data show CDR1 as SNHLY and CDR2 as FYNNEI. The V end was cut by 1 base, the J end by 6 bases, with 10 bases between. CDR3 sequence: CASSEEWSSNEQFF. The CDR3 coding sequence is TGTGCCAGCAGTGAAGAGTGGTCTAGCAATGAGCAGTTCTTC.

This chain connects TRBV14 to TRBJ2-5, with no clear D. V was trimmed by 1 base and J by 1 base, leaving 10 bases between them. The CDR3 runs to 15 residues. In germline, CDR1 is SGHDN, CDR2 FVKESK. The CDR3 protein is CASSQVSVSQETQYF. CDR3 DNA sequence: TGTGCCAGCAGCCAAGTTTCGGTCTCCCAAGAGACCCAGTACTTC.

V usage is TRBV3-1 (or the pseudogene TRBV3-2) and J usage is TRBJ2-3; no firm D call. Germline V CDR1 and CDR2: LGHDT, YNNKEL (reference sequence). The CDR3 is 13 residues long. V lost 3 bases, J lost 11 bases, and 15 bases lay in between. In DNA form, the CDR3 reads TGTGCCAGCAGCCATCGAGACCGACTCAAGCAGTATTTT. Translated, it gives CASSHRDRLKQYF.

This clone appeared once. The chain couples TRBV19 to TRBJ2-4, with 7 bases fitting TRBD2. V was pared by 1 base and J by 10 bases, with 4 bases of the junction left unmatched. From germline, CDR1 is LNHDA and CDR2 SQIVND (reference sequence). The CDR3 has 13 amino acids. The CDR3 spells CASSIGTRGIQYF. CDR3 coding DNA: TGTGCCAGTAGTATAGGGACTAGAGGTATTCAGTACTTC.

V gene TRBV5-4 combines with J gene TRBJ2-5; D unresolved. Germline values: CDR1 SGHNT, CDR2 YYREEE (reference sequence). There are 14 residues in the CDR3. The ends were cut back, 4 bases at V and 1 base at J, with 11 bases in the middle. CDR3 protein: CASSIDITQETQYF. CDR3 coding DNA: TGTGCCAGCAGCATAGACATCACCCAAGAGACCCAGTACTTC.

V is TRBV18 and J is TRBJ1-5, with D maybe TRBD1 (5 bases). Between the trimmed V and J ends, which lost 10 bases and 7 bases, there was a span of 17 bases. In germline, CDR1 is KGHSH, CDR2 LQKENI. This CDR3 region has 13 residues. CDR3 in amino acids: CATTAGAQQPQHF. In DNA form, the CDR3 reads TGTGCCACCACGGCTGGGGCTCAACAGCCCCAGCATTTT.

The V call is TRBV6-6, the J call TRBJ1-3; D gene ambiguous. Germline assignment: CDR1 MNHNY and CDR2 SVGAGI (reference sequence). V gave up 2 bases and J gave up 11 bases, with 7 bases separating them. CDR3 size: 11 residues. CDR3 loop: CASSYEGAIYF. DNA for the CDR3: TGTGCCAGCAGTTACGAGGGTGCCATATATTTT.

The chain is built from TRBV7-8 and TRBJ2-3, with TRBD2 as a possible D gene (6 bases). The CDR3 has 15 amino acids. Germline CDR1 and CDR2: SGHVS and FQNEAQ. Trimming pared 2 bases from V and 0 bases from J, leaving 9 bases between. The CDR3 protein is CASSLLADSTDTQYF. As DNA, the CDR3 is TGTGCCAGCAGCTTATTAGCGGATAGCACAGATACGCAGTATTTT.

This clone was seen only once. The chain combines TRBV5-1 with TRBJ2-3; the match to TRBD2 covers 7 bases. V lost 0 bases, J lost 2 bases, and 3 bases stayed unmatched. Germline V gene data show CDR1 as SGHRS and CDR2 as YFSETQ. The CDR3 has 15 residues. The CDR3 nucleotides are TGCGCCAGCAGCTTGGAGGGAGGGTTCACAGATACGCAGTATTTT. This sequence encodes CASSLEGGFTDTQYF.

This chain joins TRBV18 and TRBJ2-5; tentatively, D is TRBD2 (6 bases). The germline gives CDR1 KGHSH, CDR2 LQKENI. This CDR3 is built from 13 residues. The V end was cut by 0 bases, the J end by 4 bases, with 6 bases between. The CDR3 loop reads CASSPPRGETQYF. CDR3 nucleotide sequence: TGTGCCAGCTCACCACCGCGGGGAGAGACCCAGTACTTC.

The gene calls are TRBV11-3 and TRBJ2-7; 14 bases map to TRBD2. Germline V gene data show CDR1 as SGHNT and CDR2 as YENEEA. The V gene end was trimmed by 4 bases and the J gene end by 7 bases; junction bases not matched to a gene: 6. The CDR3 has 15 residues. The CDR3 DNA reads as TGTGCCAGCAGCTCGGGACTAGCGGGAGTTAGTGAGCAGTACTTC. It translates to CASSSGLAGVSEQYF.

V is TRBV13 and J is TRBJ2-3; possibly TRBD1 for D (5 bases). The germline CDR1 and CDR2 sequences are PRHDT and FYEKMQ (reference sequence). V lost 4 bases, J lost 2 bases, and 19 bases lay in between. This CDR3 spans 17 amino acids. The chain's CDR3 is CASSSAPDRTITDTQYF. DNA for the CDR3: TGTGCCAGCAGCTCGGCGCCCGACAGAACGATCACAGATACGCAGTATTTT.

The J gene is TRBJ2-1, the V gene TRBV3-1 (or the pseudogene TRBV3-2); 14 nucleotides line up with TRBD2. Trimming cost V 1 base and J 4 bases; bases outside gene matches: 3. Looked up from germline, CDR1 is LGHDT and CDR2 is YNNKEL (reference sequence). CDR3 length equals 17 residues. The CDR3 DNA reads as TGTGCCAGCAGCCAAGGGGGACTAGCGGGAGTTTACAATGAGCAGTTCTTC. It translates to CASSQGGLAGVYNEQFF.

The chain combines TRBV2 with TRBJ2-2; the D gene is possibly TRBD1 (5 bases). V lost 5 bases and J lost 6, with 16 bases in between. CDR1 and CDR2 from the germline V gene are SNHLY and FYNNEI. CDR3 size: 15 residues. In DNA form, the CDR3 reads TGTGCCAGCAGTCTCGACAGAGCGATCTCCGGGGAGCTGTTTTTT. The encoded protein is CASSLDRAISGELFF. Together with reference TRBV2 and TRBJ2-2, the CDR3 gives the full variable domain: EPEVTQTPSHQVTQMGQEVILRCVPISNHLYFYWYRQILGQKVEFLVSFYNNEISEKSEIFDDQFSVERPDGSNFTLKIRSTKLEDSAMYFCASSLDRAISGELFFGEGSRLTVL.

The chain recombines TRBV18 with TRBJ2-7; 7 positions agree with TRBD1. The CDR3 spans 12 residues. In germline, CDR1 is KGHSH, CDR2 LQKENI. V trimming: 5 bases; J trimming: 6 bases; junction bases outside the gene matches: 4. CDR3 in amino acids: CASSGGQSEQYF. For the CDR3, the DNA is TGTGCCAGCTCAGGGGGACAGTCCGAGCAGTACTTC.

The CDR3 here is CASSSLADTGNTIYF. DNA for the CDR3: TGCGCCAGCAGCTCTCTGGCAGATACTGGAAACACCATATATTTT. The chain has TRBV5-1 and TRBJ1-3; D gene ambiguous. Germline assignment: CDR1 SGHRS and CDR2 YFSETQ. This CDR3 is 15 amino acids long. The V end was cut by 3 bases, the J end by 2 bases, with 12 bases between.

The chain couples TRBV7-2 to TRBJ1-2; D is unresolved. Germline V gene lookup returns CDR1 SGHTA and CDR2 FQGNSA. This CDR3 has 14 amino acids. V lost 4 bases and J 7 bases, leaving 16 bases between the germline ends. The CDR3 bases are TGTGCCAGCAGCTCAGATGCGCGAGGGATTGGCTACACCTTC. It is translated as CASSSDARGIGYTF.

In DNA form, the CDR3 reads TGTGCCAGCAGTTTATCACGTAGTATGAACACTGAAGCTTTCTTT. Its protein is CASSLSRSMNTEAFF. The chain is built from TRBV27 and TRBJ1-1; D is unresolved. The CDR3 consists of 15 residues. Trimming pared 0 bases from V and 0 bases from J, leaving 8 bases between. From germline, CDR1 is MNHEY and CDR2 SMNVEV (reference sequence).

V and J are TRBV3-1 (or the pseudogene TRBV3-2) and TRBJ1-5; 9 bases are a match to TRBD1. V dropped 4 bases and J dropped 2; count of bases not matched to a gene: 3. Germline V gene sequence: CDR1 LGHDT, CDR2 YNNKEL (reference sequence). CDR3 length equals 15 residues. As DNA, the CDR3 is TGTGCCAGCAGCCGGGGACAGGGTGGCAATCAGCCCCAGCATTTT. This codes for CASSRGQGGNQPQHF.

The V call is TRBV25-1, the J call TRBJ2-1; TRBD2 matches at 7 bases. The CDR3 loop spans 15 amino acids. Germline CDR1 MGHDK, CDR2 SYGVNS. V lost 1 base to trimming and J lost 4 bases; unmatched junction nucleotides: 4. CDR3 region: CASSEFGGGYNEQFF. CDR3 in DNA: TGTGCCAGCAGTGAATTCGGGGGAGGGTACAATGAGCAGTTCTTC.

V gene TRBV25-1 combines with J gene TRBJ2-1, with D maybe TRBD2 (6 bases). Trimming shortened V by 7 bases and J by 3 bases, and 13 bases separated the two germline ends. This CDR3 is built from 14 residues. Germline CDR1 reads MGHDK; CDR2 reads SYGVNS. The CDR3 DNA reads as TGTGCCAGCATCGGGAGCCTAAACTACAATGAGCAGTTCTTC. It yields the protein CASIGSLNYNEQFF.

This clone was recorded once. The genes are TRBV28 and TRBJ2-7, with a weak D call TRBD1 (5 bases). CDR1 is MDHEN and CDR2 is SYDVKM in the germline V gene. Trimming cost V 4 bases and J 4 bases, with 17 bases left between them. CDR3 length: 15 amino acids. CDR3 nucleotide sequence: TGTGCCAGCAGTTACTCTTCGCAGGGCAAATACGAGCAGTACTTC. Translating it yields CASSYSSQGKYEQYF.

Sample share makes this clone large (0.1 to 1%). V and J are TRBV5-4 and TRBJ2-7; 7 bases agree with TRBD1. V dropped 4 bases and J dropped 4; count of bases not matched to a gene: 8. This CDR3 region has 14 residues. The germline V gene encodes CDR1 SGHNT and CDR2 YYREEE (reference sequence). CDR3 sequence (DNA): TGTGCCAGCAGCCCCTTACAGGGGATGTACGAGCAGTACTTC. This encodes CASSPLQGMYEQYF. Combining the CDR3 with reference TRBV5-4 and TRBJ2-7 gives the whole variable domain ETGVTQSPTHLIKTRGQQVTLRCSSQSGHNTVSWYQQALGQGPQFIFQYYREEENGRGNFPPRFSGLQFPNYSSELNVNALELDDSALYLCASSPLQGMYEQYFGPGTRLTVT.

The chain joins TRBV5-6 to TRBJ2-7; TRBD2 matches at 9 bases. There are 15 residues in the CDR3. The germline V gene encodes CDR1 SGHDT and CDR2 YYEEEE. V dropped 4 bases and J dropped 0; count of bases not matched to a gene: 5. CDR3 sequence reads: CASSPGLAFSYEQYF. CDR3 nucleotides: TGTGCCAGCAGCCCGGGACTAGCTTTCTCCTACGAGCAGTACTTC.

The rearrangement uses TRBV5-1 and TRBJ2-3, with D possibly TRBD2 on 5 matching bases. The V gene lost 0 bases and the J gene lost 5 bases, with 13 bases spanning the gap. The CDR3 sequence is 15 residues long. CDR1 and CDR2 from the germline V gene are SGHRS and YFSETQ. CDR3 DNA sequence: TGCGCCAGCAGCTTGGCTCTAGCCAGTGGAGATACGCAGTATTTT. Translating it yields CASSLALASGDTQYF.

The CDR3 here is CASSQYPPSSYNSPLHF. The CDR3 DNA is TGCGCCAGCAGCCAATACCCTCCCAGCTCCTATAATTCACCCCTCCACTTT. The chain links TRBV4-1 to TRBJ1-6; no definite D call. Trimming stripped 2 bases from V and 0 bases from J, with 11 bases between. Germline CDR1 and CDR2: MGHRA and YSYEKL. The length of the CDR3 is 17 residues.

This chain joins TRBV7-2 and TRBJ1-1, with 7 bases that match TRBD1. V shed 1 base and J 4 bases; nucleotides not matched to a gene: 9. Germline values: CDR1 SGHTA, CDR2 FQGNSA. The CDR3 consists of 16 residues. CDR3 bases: TGTGCCAGCAGCTTAGTAGGGAAGGGGGCGATCACTGAAGCTTTCTTT. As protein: CASSLVGKGAITEAFF.